Sequencing of this TCR beta chain was carried out in a study of T cell responses to AZD1222 COVID-19 vaccine. Sequenced by immunoSEQ multiplex PCR; TCRdb stores in-frame clones only, minus some. In the table there are more than 95,000 clones, roughly 91% of which are singletons. This CDR3 region has 15 residues. J lost 3 bases, V lost 0 bases, and 1 base had no gene match. Per germline, CDR1 ENHRY and CDR2 SYGVKD. This clone was picked up one time. Sequenced material: peripheral blood, taken on day 0 of AZD1222 vaccination. The genes are TRBV10-3 and TRBJ1-2; 10 bases are shared with TRBD1. The clonotype originates from an adult in good health. CDR3 sequence (DNA): TGTGCCATCAGTGAGTCGGGACAGGGGTACTATGGCTACACCTTC. It codes for CAISESGQGYYGYTF.